This TCR beta chain appears in the sequencing data of a study of Graves' ophthalmopathy and Graves' hyperthyroidism. Findings and limits, study-wide: Most thyroid clonotypes expanded beyond 0.001 frequency were also found in blood.

TCR beta CDR3 regions were amplified from RNA transcripts. First-round RT-PCR with HTBI primers preceded a second-round multiplex PCR. TCRdb reprocessed the multiplex PCR reads with MiXCR, giving one entry per CDR3 protein. The table shows roughly 600,000 distinct CDR3 sequences, with just under 40% occurring only once. This clonotype has ten or more counts. Its antigen is not identified. One junction end does not reproduce the germline sequence, and a read error may be involved. Aged 18 to 65, hyperthyroidism patients had new diagnoses of under 2 months' duration. Germline V lookup: CDR1 SGHRS, CDR2 YFSETQ. The CDR3 contains 11 residues.

Specimen: peripheral blood or thyroid tissue (not recorded which). The chain is built from TRBV5-1 and TRBJ1-1; D is uncertain. This receptor was identified in an adult man with Graves' hyperthyroidism. The CDR3 is CASSLAGEAFF. CDR3 nucleotides: TGTGCCAGCAGCTTAGCAGGTGAAGCTTTCTTT. The whole variable domain, filled in from reference TRBV5-1 and TRBJ1-1, reads KAGVTQTPRYLIKTRGQQVTLSCSPISGHRSVSWYQQTPGQGLQFLFEYFSETQRNKGNFPGRFSGRQFSNSRSEMNVSTLELGDSALYLCASSLAGEAFFGQGTRLTVV.